Listed here are 12 T cell receptor beta chains from one sample, sequenced in a study of breast tumors, draining lymph nodes, adjacent tissues. TCRdb re-derived calls from the multiplex PCR reads in MiXCR, one entry per CDR3 protein. Of tens of thousands of distinct CDR3 sequences detected, approximately 57% appear once; the ten largest clones hold roughly 19%. Sequenced material: breast tumor tissue. The receptors stem from a female donor with breast cancer. Some clones in this sample may be carry-over from other donors' samples.

The V call is TRBV7-3, the J call TRBJ2-3; 8 positions agree with TRBD1. CDR1 is SGHTA and CDR2 is FQGTGA in the germline V gene. Trimming at V came to 5 bases and at J to 1 base, leaving 5 bases not matched to a gene. The length of the CDR3 is 15 residues. The chain's CDR3 is CASSPQGQGTDTQYF. CDR3 sequence (DNA): TGTGCCAGCAGCCCCCAGGGACAGGGCACAGATACGCAGTATTTT.

The sample holds many counts of this clonotype. This chain joins TRBV19 and TRBJ2-1; 7 bases match TRBD2. J was trimmed by 8 bases and V by 5 bases; bases with no gene match: 18. Per germline, CDR1 LNHDA and CDR2 SQIVND (reference sequence). CDR3 length: 17 residues. In DNA, the CDR3 is TGTGCCAGTAGTCCACCTCCCTCCGTACGGGGAGGGGATGAGCAGTTCTTC. The encoded protein is CASSPPPSVRGGDEQFF.

This clonotype was recorded at least ten times. The rearrangement joins TRBV15 to TRBJ2-2, with TRBD1 as a possible D gene (5 bases). The CDR3 covers 17 residues. The germline V and J ends were trimmed by 0 bases and 4 bases, with 15 bases remaining between them. CDR1 LNHNV and CDR2 YYDKDF come from the germline V gene (reference sequence). The CDR3 DNA sequence: TGTGCCACCAGCAGAGATTACAGACAGCTAAGCACCGGGGAGCTGTTTTTT. Its protein is CATSRDYRQLSTGELFF.

V is TRBV19 and J is TRBJ2-7, with TRBD1 matching over 9 bases. The CDR3 runs to 15 residues. Germline CDR1 LNHDA, CDR2 SQIVND (reference sequence). J gave up 2 bases and V 1 base, and 3 bases lay outside the gene matches. The CDR3 spells CASSIGDRDPYEQYF. CDR3 DNA sequence: TGTGCCAGTAGTATAGGGGACAGGGACCCCTACGAGCAGTACTTC.

DNA for the CDR3: TGCAGTGCTAGAGGAGGACTAGCGGGAGGCGAGTTAGATACGCAGTATTTT. This translates into CSARGGLAGGELDTQYF. V usage is TRBV20-1 and J usage is TRBJ2-3, with 14 positions matching TRBD2. This CDR3 spans 17 amino acids. The V segment lost 1 base and the J segment 5 bases; nucleotides outside the gene matches: 8. The germline CDR1 and CDR2 sequences are DFQATT and SNEGSKA (reference sequence).

On this clonotype itself: Sequence at one end of the junction differs from germline and may be a read error. The rearrangement links TRBV11-2 to TRBJ2-3; no firm D call. The CDR3 consists of 16 residues. CDR1 SGHAT and CDR2 FQNNGV come from the germline V gene. The CDR3 protein is CASRTTAVQLSDAQYF. The DNA of the CDR3 is TGTGCCAGCAGAACTACCGCGGTGCAGTTGTCAGATGCGCAGTATTTT.

This clonotype was recorded a few times. Possible read error: a much larger clone is one base away. For the CDR3, the DNA is TGTGCCAGCAGCTTGGAGGCGACGGTCGCCGGGGAGCTGTTTTTT. Protein product: CASSLEATVAGELFF. This chain links TRBV5-4 with TRBJ2-2; D is undetermined. Germline CDR1 SGHNT, CDR2 YYREEE (reference sequence). The CDR3 contains 15 residues. The germline V and J ends were trimmed by 0 bases and 6 bases, with 12 bases remaining between them.

This clonotype occurred many times. This chain joins TRBV20-1 and TRBJ1-1, with TRBD1 matching 7 bases. The length of the CDR3 is 13 residues. The V gene's germline CDR1 is DFQATT and CDR2 SNEGSKA (reference sequence). V was clipped by 0 bases and J by 7 bases; unmatched bases: 5. The CDR3 loop is CSARDDREVEAFF. DNA of the CDR3: TGCAGTGCTAGAGATGACAGGGAAGTTGAAGCTTTCTTT.

This clonotype was seen at least ten times. The V and J genes are TRBV6-5 and TRBJ2-1; D is possibly TRBD1 or TRBD2 (5 bases each). The length of the CDR3 is 15 residues. The germline gives CDR1 MNHEY, CDR2 SVGAGI. With 0 bases removed from V and 9 bases from J, the gap between germline ends came to 15 bases. The CDR3 DNA reads as TGTGCCAGCAGTTACTCGAGATGGGACCCGGGTGAGCAGTTCTTC. It encodes CASSYSRWDPGEQFF.

The chain employs TRBV6-2 or TRBV6-3 and TRBJ2-1; the D is unclear. CDR3 size: 13 residues. The germline CDR1 and CDR2 sequences are MNHEY and SVGEGT. The germline V and J ends were trimmed by 6 bases and 10 bases, with 16 bases remaining between them. In DNA, the CDR3 is TGTGCCAGCAGCCGGCTAGACGATCGGGAGCAGTTCTTC. Amino acids: CASSRLDDREQFF.

This clonotype was counted once. An end of the junction does not agree with germline; a read error may underlie this. V gene TRBV7-6 combines with J gene TRBJ2-5; maybe TRBD2 (6 bases). CDR3 length equals 15 residues. Germline lookup yields CDR1 SGHVS and CDR2 FNYEAQ. Here the CDR3 reads CASSLGEAEGETQYF. The CDR3 DNA follows: TGTGCCAGTAGCTTAGGCGAGGCGGAGGGGGAGACCCAGTACTTC.

This clonotype was counted between two and nine times. The CDR3 DNA follows: TGCAGTGCCGGGACCGACGGTGAAAAACTGTTTTTT. It translates to CSAGTDGEKLFF. The rearrangement links TRBV20-1 to TRBJ1-4; D possibly corresponds to TRBD1 (5 bases). V was trimmed by 6 bases and J by 7 bases, leaving 12 bases between them. Per germline, CDR1 DFQATT and CDR2 SNEGSKA (reference sequence). The CDR3 has 12 amino acids.